Listed below are T cell receptor beta chains from one sample, sequenced in a study of cytomegalovirus exposure and HLA in healthy donors. Generated by immunoSEQ multiplex PCR, the TCRdb table keeps only in-frame clones and is missing some. The sample totals around 130,000 clones. The sequencing input was PBMCs. The origin of the receptors is a woman between 40 and 55 years old in good health and CMV-seronegative. Both conserved end residues are part of each CDR3. D genes are given only for firm matches.

J	V	D	DNA	CDR3
TRBJ2-7	TRBV5-4	TRBD2	TGTGCCAGCAGCTGGGCTAAACCTAGCGGGGGCTACTCCTACGAGCAGTACTTC	CASSWAKPSGGYSYEQYF
TRBJ2-7	TRBV7-9	TRBD1	TGTGCCAGCAGCAGGGGGCAGGGAAAAGAGCAGTACTTC	CASSRGQGKEQYF
TRBJ2-7	TRBV7-2	TRBD2	TGTGCCAGCAGCCGAACTAGCGGGGGTAGGGACGAGCAGTACTTC	CASSRTSGGRDEQYF
TRBJ2-5	TRBV28	TRBD2	TGTGCCAGCAACAGGCGGGGGGGAGGTGAGACCCAGTACTTC	CASNRRGGGETQYF
TRBJ2-2	TRBV6-1	TRBD2	TGTGCCAGCAAAAGACCTAGCGGGGCCGGGGAGCTGTTTTTT	CASKRPSGAGELFF
TRBJ1-4	TRBV5-1	.	TGCGCCAGCAGCTCACAGGGAAATAATGAAAAACTGTTTTTT	CASSSQGNNEKLFF
TRBJ1-2	TRBV7-2	.	TGTGCCAGCAGCTTAGCGACGGGGGTGGGGGTCTATGGCTACACCTTC	CASSLATGVGVYGYTF
TRBJ1-4	TRBV27	.	TGTGCCAGCTCTAGGGGGAGTGCAACTAATGAAAAACTGTTTTTT	CASSRGSATNEKLFF
TRBJ2-1	TRBV7-3	TRBD2	TGTGCCAGCACCCTAGCGGTGGGTAGCGGTAGGAATGAGCAGTTCTTC	CASTLAVGSGRNEQFF
TRBJ2-5	TRBV28	.	TGTGCCAGCAGTTTAAGACAGGAAGAGACCCAGTACTTC	CASSLRQEETQYF
TRBJ2-5	TRBV7-2	.	TGTGCCAGCAGCTTAGTGGTGGGGCCCAAGACCCAGTACTTC	CASSLVVGPKTQYF
TRBJ2-7	TRBV7-8	TRBD1	TGTGCCAGCAGTAAGGGGACAGGCAACTACGAGCAGTACTTC	CASSKGTGNYEQYF
TRBJ2-3	TRBV4-2	TRBD2	TGTGCCAGCAGCCAAGCCTCTAGCGGGGGGGGTTTGGATACGCAGTATTTT	CASSQASSGGGLDTQYF
TRBJ2-3	TRBV19	TRBD2	TGTGCCACCTTTGAGGGTAGCGGGGCAGATACGCAGTATTTT	CATFEGSGADTQYF
TRBJ1-5	TRBV28	.	TGTGCCAGCAGTTTATTTGCCGGGGGGCTTAATCAGCCCCAGCATTTT	CASSLFAGGLNQPQHF
TRBJ1-1	TRBV7-2	.	TGTGCCAGCAGCCGCACCCGACAGGCCAACACTGAAGCTTTCTTT	CASSRTRQANTEAFF
TRBJ1-5	TRBV28	.	TGTGCCAGCATGCGGGACAGCAATCAGCCCCAGCATTTT	CASMRDSNQPQHF
TRBJ2-1	TRBV5-4	.	TGTGCCAGCAGCTTAGGGGGACGGGCCGGTTCCTACAATGAGCAGTTCTTC	CASSLGGRAGSYNEQFF
TRBJ2-7	TRBV23-1	.	TGCGCCAGCAGTCAAGGCATCACCTACGAGCAGTACTTC	CASSQGITYEQYF
TRBJ2-3	TRBV29-1	.	TGCAGCGTAGGGGGTAGCACAGATACGCAGTATTTT	CSVGGSTDTQYF
TRBJ1-1	TRBV7-6	TRBD1	TGTGCCAGCAGCGGATCCGGGACAGAGAACACTGAAGCTTTCTTT	CASSGSGTENTEAFF
TRBJ2-5	TRBV7-8	.	TGTGCCAGCAGCTTAGCGCGGGGCCAAGAGACCCAGTACTTC	CASSLARGQETQYF
TRBJ2-3	TRBV4-3	.	TGCGCCAGCAGCACAGACCCGAATACAGATACGCAGTATTTT	CASSTDPNTDTQYF
TRBJ2-3	TRBV19	TRBD2	TGTGCCAGTAGTATAGGGGGCGGGGGAACAGATACGCAGTATTTT	CASSIGGGGTDTQYF
TRBJ1-2	TRBV19	TRBD1	TGTGCCAGTAGTTTCCAGGGGGTCGGCTATGGCTACACCTTC	CASSFQGVGYGYTF
TRBJ1-5	TRBV6-5	.	TGTGCCAGCAGTTATACAGAGTATAGCAATCAGCCCCAGCATTTT	CASSYTEYSNQPQHF
TRBJ1-2	TRBV7-8	TRBD1	TGTGCCAGCAGCTTAGGTCCCAGGGGGCGCAGCTATGGCTACACCTTC	CASSLGPRGRSYGYTF
TRBJ1-1	TRBV9	.	TGTGCCAGCAGCGTAGAGGCCAGGTCCTATGGCCCTGAAGCTTTCTTT	CASSVEARSYGPEAFF
TRBJ1-2	TRBV6-1	.	TGTGCCAGCAAAAGGGGATCTAACTATGGCTACACCTTC	CASKRGSNYGYTF
TRBJ1-2	TRBV2	.	TGTGCCAGCAGTGGGGCCGCACAGGGCAACTATGGCTACACCTTC	CASSGAAQGNYGYTF
TRBJ2-2	TRBV28	TRBD1	TGTGCCAGCATTAATAGGGGGCTCGGAACCGGGGAGCTGTTTTTT	CASINRGLGTGELFF
TRBJ1-4	TRBV11-2	.	TGTGCCAGCAGCCCGGGTGATGCTAATGAAAAACTGTTTTTT	CASSPGDANEKLFF
TRBJ2-5	TRBV5-8	.	TGTGCCAGCAGCCCCCGGGGACTTAGAGAGACCCAGTACTTC	CASSPRGLRETQYF
TRBJ1-1	TRBV6-5	TRBD1	TGTGCCAGCAGCCGGACAGGGGCTCTCACTGAAGCTTTCTTT	CASSRTGALTEAFF
TRBJ1-3	TRBV28	TRBD1	TGTGCCAGCAGTTACGGACAGGGCCAATCTGGAAACACCATATATTTT	CASSYGQGQSGNTIYF
TRBJ1-4	TRBV7-2	TRBD1	TGTGCCAGCAGCTTAGGGGACAGGGTATATGAAAAACTGTTTTTT	CASSLGDRVYEKLFF
TRBJ1-1	TRBV4-3	.	TGCGCCAGCAGCCCGTCGACAGTCATGAACACTGAAGCTTTCTTT	CASSPSTVMNTEAFF
TRBJ1-3	TRBV7-2	TRBD1	TGTGCCAGCAGCCCACAGGGGCCGGCTGGAAACACCATATATTTT	CASSPQGPAGNTIYF
TRBJ1-5	TRBV6-5	.	TGTGCCAGCAGTTACTCGCGCGGGGGCAATCAGCCCCAGCATTTT	CASSYSRGGNQPQHF
TRBJ1-1	TRBV7-4	.	TGTGCCAGCAGCCCCGGGACAAAGGCTAGGGCTGAAGCTTTCTTT	CASSPGTKARAEAFF
TRBJ2-2	TRBV5-4	TRBD1	TGTGCCAGCAGCTTGGGACAGGGGAGGATGTCCGGGGAGCTGTTTTTT	CASSLGQGRMSGELFF
TRBJ1-2	TRBV4-2	.	TGTGCCAGCAGCCAAGAACTACGAGGGTACAATGGCTACACCTTC	CASSQELRGYNGYTF
TRBJ1-3	TRBV9	TRBD1	TGTGCCAGCAATCCCCAGGGGGCTGCGGGAAACACCATATATTTT	CASNPQGAAGNTIYF
TRBJ1-4	TRBV25-1	.	TGTGCCAGCGCCCATCGGGGGTCTAATGAAAAACTGTTTTTT	CASAHRGSNEKLFF
TRBJ1-5	TRBV28	.	TGTGCCAGCAGCTCAGGGAGGGGTATTACAAGCAATCAGCCCCAGCATTTT	CASSSGRGITSNQPQHF
TRBJ1-1	TRBV19	TRBD1	TGTGCCAGTTTGACAGGGGGTAGGACTGAAGCTTTCTTT	CASLTGGRTEAFF